This TCR beta chain was obtained from a study of blood T cell repertoires in COVID-19. Method: immunoSEQ multiplex PCR; TCRdb's copy keeps in-frame clones and lacks some. This sample yields around 91,000 clones, of which around 85% are seen a single time; around 38% belongs to the top ten. About this clone: An end of the junction does not agree with germline; a read error may underlie this.

This CDR3 is 15 amino acids long. CDR1 is SSHAT, CDR2 FNYEAQ, per germline (reference sequence). The sample was peripheral blood. The chain uses TRBV7-7 and TRBJ2-5; D possibly matches TRBD1 or TRBD2 (6 bases each). This clonotype was obtained from a man older than 75 with acute or convalescent COVID-19. CDR3 sequence reads: CASSLGGPRQETQYF. The DNA of the CDR3 is TGTGCTAGCAGCTTAGGGGGGCCTAGACAGGAGACCCAGTACTTC.